One sample yielded the 18 T cell receptor beta chains listed below, sequenced in a study of T-cell reconstitution after alpha-beta-depleted transplantation in children. Unique molecular identifiers tagged the TCRbeta library. TCRdb itself ran the PCR reads through MiXCR, one entry per CDR3 protein. The repertoire consists of approximately 400,000 distinct CDR3 sequences, with about 11% occurring once and the leading ten covering about 5%. The sample was PBMCs from the stem cell graft donor, taken from the stem cell graft. The source is a human donor who donated a stem cell graft to a child with acute myeloid leukemia.

This clonotype was picked up many times. The rearrangement uses TRBV27 and TRBJ2-5; no definite D call. Deletions cut 6 bases from V and 4 bases from J, with 18 bases between. Germline lookup yields CDR1 MNHEY and CDR2 SMNVEV (reference sequence). The CDR3 spans 15 residues. The CDR3 DNA is TGTGCCAGCAGCGAGACGGTGTTTAATGGAGAGACCCAGTACTTC. Its translation: CASSETVFNGETQYF.

This chain uses TRBV7-9 with TRBJ1-1; the match to TRBD1 covers 10 bases. This CDR3 is built from 14 residues. Germline values: CDR1 SEHNR, CDR2 FQNEAQ (reference sequence). The V segment lost 5 bases and the J segment 7 bases; nucleotides outside the gene matches: 7. CDR3 in amino acids: CASSRTGGEFEAFF. The CDR3 coding sequence is TGTGCCAGCAGCCGGACAGGGGGTGAATTTGAAGCTTTCTTT.

A single count supports this clonotype. V gene TRBV19 combines with J gene TRBJ2-1; 11 nucleotides match TRBD2. The germline V gene encodes CDR1 LNHDA and CDR2 SQIVND (reference sequence). The V and J ends lost 6 bases and 11 bases, in that order; junction bases with no gene match: 21. This CDR3 comprises 18 residues. CDR3 region: CASSSLVRLAGNTSKQFF. The CDR3 DNA is TGTGCCAGTAGCTCCCTCGTTCGACTAGCGGGGAATACCAGTAAGCAGTTCTTC.

This clonotype was counted a few times. The chain has TRBV6-1 and TRBJ1-2; 7 nucleotides agree with TRBD1. There are 17 residues in the CDR3. Looked up from germline, CDR1 is MNHNS and CDR2 is SASEGT. Germline trimming cut 4 bases from V and 1 base from J; bases unmatched to any gene: 12. The CDR3 here is CASSAFSRTGFNYGYTF. The CDR3 nucleotides are TGTGCCAGCAGTGCCTTTTCTAGGACAGGTTTTAACTATGGCTACACCTTC.

V and J are TRBV10-3 and TRBJ2-5; 7 nucleotides align to TRBD1. The CDR3 runs 14 residues. The germline CDR1 and CDR2 sequences are ENHRY and SYGVKD. Unmatched junction bases numbered 10, after V lost 10 bases and J lost 2 bases. The CDR3 loop reads CANKPGQRQETQYF. For the CDR3, the DNA is TGTGCCAATAAACCGGGACAGCGTCAAGAGACCCAGTACTTC.

This clonotype has a handful of counts. The chain has TRBV20-1 and TRBJ2-2; a possible D gene is TRBD2 (6 bases). This CDR3 has 13 amino acids. Germline V gene data show CDR1 as DFQATT and CDR2 as SNEGSKA (reference sequence). V lost 3 bases, J lost 5 bases, and 10 bases lay in between. The CDR3 DNA is TGCAGTGCTAGCGCAGGGAGGACCGGGGAGCTGTTTTTT. Translation gives CSASAGRTGELFF.

This chain uses TRBV3-1 with TRBJ1-6; TRBD1 agrees at 8 bases. The CDR3 runs 14 residues. CDR1 is LGHDT and CDR2 is YNNKEL in the germline V gene (reference sequence). Unmatched junction bases numbered 2, after V lost 1 base and J lost 9 bases. This chain's CDR3 is CASSQGTGSSPLHF. In DNA form, the CDR3 reads TGTGCCAGCAGCCAAGGGACAGGGAGTTCACCCCTCCACTTT.

This clonotype showed up many times. The chain joins TRBV10-3 to TRBJ2-3; 9 bases are a match to TRBD2. The germline CDR1 and CDR2 sequences are ENHRY and SYGVKD. This CDR3 is 16 amino acids long. V shed 5 bases, J shed 1 base, and the junction held 7 bases outside the gene matches. The CDR3 DNA sequence: TGTGCCATCAGTACGGAGGGACTAGCCGGCACAGATACGCAGTATTTT. Protein sequence: CAISTEGLAGTDTQYF.

This clonotype was seen only a few times. This chain uses TRBV21-1 with TRBJ1-2; the DNA was not compared with TRBD1, the D call given in the table. TRBV21-1 is assigned pseudogene status. The CDR3 contains 16 residues. The CDR3 protein is CASSATETAYSYGYTF. The CDR3 nucleotides are TGTGCCAGCAGCGCGACCGAGACAGCATATTCCTATGGCTACACCTTC.

V usage is TRBV12-3 or TRBV12-4 and J usage is TRBJ2-2; D is ambiguous. Trimming stripped 6 bases from V and 6 bases from J, with 11 bases between. This CDR3 is 13 amino acids long. The CDR3 is CASRVRGPGELFF. The CDR3 DNA reads TGTGCCAGCAGGGTGAGAGGCCCCGGGGAGCTGTTTTTT.

This chain links TRBV5-5 with TRBJ1-1; D is unclear. This CDR3 region has 16 residues. Germline-derived CDR1 and CDR2 are SGHKS and YYEKEE (reference sequence). V dropped 0 bases and J dropped 1 base, with 13 bases sitting between them. The CDR3 region is CASSLANPLRNTEAFF. The CDR3 region has the DNA TGTGCCAGCAGCTTGGCCAATCCCCTTAGGAACACTGAAGCTTTCTTT.

Only a few counts were recorded for this clonotype. The rearrangement uses TRBV30 and TRBJ2-2; the match to TRBD1 covers 9 bases. V lost 5 bases, J lost 4 bases, and 2 bases stayed unmatched. The CDR3 extends over 13 amino acids. The germline gives CDR1 GTSNPN, CDR2 SVGIG (reference sequence). This chain's CDR3 is CAWAGQGTGELFF. The DNA of the CDR3 is TGTGCCTGGGCGGGACAGGGCACCGGGGAGCTGTTTTTT.

This clonotype was detected many times. The gene calls are TRBV12-3 or TRBV12-4 and TRBJ2-2; 9 bases are shared with TRBD1. Germline trimming cut 4 bases from V and 6 bases from J; bases unmatched to any gene: 12. This CDR3 is 17 amino acids long. In DNA form, the CDR3 reads TGTGCCAGCAGTTCTGACCAATACAGGGGGCGGGCCGGGGAGCTGTTTTTT. As protein: CASSSDQYRGRAGELFF.

V gene TRBV2 combines with J gene TRBJ2-1; D remains ambiguous. In germline, CDR1 is SNHLY, CDR2 FYNNEI. Trimming shortened V by 3 bases and J by 5 bases, and 5 bases separated the two germline ends. CDR3 size: 12 residues. The CDR3 region has the DNA TGTGCCAGCAGTGACTGGAACAATGAGCAGTTCTTC. Protein sequence: CASSDWNNEQFF.

This clonotype was observed a handful of times. The chain combines TRBV10-2 with TRBJ1-1, with D possibly being TRBD1 (6 bases). CDR3 length: 16 amino acids. CDR1 is WSHSY, CDR2 SAAADI, per germline. V dropped 6 bases and J dropped 10 bases, with 27 bases sitting between them. The CDR3 sequence is CASSGVTGGGLQGAFF. In nucleotides, the CDR3 is TGCGCCAGCAGCGGAGTCACGGGAGGGGGATTGCAGGGAGCTTTCTTT.

In its sample, this clonotype was seen once. It may be a read error: a sequence one base away is much more abundant. This chain connects TRBV7-3 to TRBJ2-6; either TRBD1 or TRBD2 may fit D (5 bases each). Germline V lookup: CDR1 SGHTA, CDR2 FQGTGA. The CDR3 extends over 15 amino acids. The CDR3 sequence is CASSPVGVGANGLTF. The CDR3 nucleotides are TGTGCCAGCAGCCCAGTCGGGGTAGGGGCCAACGGCCTGACTTTC.

This clonotype was seen a few times. The J gene is TRBJ2-2, the V gene TRBV10-3, with D perhaps given as TRBD1 or TRBD2 (5 bases each). V shed 7 bases and J shed 6 bases, with 12 bases lying between them. The length of the CDR3 is 13 residues. Germline lookup yields CDR1 ENHRY and CDR2 SYGVKD. CDR3 amino acids: CAIKAGAAGELFF. CDR3 nucleotide sequence: TGTGCCATCAAGGCCGGGGCGGCCGGGGAGCTGTTTTTT.

The sample holds a few counts of this clonotype. This chain links TRBV12-3 or TRBV12-4 with TRBJ2-7, with D maybe TRBD2 (5 bases). V was pared by 8 bases and J by 3 bases, with 11 bases between. The CDR3 is made up of 12 amino acids. The CDR3 loop reads CASAGLSYEQYF. The CDR3, as DNA: TGTGCCAGCGCAGGACTTAGCTACGAGCAGTACTTC.